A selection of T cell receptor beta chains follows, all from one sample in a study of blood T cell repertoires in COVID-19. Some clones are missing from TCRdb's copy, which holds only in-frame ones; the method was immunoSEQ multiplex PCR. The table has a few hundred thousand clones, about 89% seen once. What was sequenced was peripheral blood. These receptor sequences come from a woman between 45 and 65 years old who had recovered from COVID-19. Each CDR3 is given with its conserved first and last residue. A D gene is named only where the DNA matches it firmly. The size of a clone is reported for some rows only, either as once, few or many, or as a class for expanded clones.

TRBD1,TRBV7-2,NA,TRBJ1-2,CASSLATGESYGYTF,TGTGCCAGCAGCTTAGCAACAGGGGAGAGCTATGGCTACACCTTC
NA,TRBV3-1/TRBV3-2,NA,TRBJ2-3,CASSQRPSLCTDTQYF,TGTGCCAGCAGCCAAAGGCCTAGCTTATGCACAGATACGCAGTATTTT
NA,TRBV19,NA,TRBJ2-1,CASSPPGPSYNEQFF,TGTGCCAGTAGTCCTCCAGGGCCCTCCTACAATGAGCAGTTCTTC
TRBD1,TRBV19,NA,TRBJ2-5,CASSLGTGVGETQYF,TGTGCCAGTAGTCTCGGGACAGGGGTTGGCGAGACCCAGTACTTC
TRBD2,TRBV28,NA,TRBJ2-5,CASSSLAGSFVKETQYF,TGTGCCAGCAGTTCACTAGCGGGTTCTTTTGTCAAAGAGACCCAGTACTTC
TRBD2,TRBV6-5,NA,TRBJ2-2,CASSFGGGYTGELFF,TGTGCCAGCAGTTTTGGCGGGGGTTACACCGGGGAGCTGTTTTTT
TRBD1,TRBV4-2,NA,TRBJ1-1,CASSGEGQGLGEAFF,TGTGCCAGCAGCGGGGAGGGACAGGGGCTTGGTGAAGCTTTCTTT
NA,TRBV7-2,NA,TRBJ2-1,CASSLRTPTSEQFF,TGTGCCAGCAGCTTGAGGACCCCTACTAGTGAGCAGTTCTTC
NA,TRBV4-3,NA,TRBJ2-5,CASSQDSGSGRGRETQYF,TGCGCCAGCAGCCAAGATTCCGGATCGGGTAGGGGGAGAGAGACCCAGTACTTC
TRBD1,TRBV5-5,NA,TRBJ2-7,CASSWEGTGSREQYF,TGTGCCAGCAGCTGGGAAGGGACAGGTAGTAGGGAGCAGTACTTC
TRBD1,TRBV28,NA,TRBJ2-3,CASSSQLGTATGSDTQYF,TGTGCCAGCAGCTCTCAACTAGGGACAGCGACCGGGTCGGATACGCAGTATTTT
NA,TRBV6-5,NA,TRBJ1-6,CAGTRGSYNSPLHF,TGTGCCGGAACTCGGGGGTCCTATAATTCACCCCTCCACTTT
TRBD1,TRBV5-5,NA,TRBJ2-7,CASSWGQGSYEQYF,TGTGCCAGCAGCTGGGGACAGGGGTCCTACGAGCAGTACTTC
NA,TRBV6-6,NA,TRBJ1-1,CASTKLGNTEAFF,TGTGCCAGCACCAAACTTGGGAACACTGAAGCTTTCTTT
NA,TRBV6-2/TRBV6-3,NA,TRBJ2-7,CASSYEAVTPEQYF,TGTGCCAGCAGTTACGAGGCAGTAACGCCCGAGCAGTACTTC
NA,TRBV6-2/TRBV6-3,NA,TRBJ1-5,CASSLTENQPQHF,TGTGCCAGCAGCTTGACAGAAAATCAGCCCCAGCATTTT
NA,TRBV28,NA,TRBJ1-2,CASSFTRGTGTNYGYTF,TGTGCCAGCAGTTTCACTCGCGGGACCGGGACTAACTATGGCTACACCTTC
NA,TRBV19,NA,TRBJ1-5,CASRKAGAFGNQPQHF,TGTGCCAGTAGAAAGGCAGGGGCGTTTGGCAATCAGCCCCAGCATTTT
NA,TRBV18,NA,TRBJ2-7,CASSSTQRDEQYF,TGTGCCAGCTCATCAACTCAGCGGGACGAGCAGTACTTC
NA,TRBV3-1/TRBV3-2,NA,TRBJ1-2,CASSQFTGAGYGYTF,TGTGCCAGCAGCCAGTTCACAGGCGCCGGCTATGGCTACACCTTC
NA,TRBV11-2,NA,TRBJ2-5,CASSLAGRETQYF,TGTGCCAGCAGCTTAGCAGGGAGGGAGACCCAGTACTTC
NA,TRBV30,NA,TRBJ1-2,CAWRLQGSYGYTF,TGTGCCTGGCGGCTGCAGGGGAGTTATGGCTACACCTTC
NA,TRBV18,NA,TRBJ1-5,CASSPGPDSNQPQHF,TGTGCCAGCTCACCGGGGCCAGATAGCAATCAGCCCCAGCATTTT
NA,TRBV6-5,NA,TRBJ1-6,CASSYLAVDVSPLHF,TGTGCCAGCAGTTATTTGGCGGTGGATGTCTCACCCCTCCACTTT
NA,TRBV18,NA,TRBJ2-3,CASSPNSVPDTQYF,TGTGCCAGCTCACCAAACTCTGTTCCAGATACGCAGTATTTT
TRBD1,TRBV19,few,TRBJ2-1,CASRINRDRGYNEQFF,TGTGCCAGTAGAATAAACCGGGACAGGGGATACAATGAGCAGTTCTTC
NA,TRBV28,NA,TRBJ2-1,CASSSNQGGSYNEQFF,TGTGCCAGCAGTTCAAACCAGGGGGGCTCCTACAATGAGCAGTTCTTC
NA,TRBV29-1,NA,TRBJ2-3,CSVAPGRRTDTQYF,TGCAGCGTCGCGCCGGGTCGTCGAACAGATACGCAGTATTTT
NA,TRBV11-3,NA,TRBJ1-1,CASSLGRDGDEAFF,TGTGCCAGCAGCTTAGGGAGGGATGGGGATGAAGCTTTCTTT
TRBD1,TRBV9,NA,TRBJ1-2,CASSSRTGANYGYTF,TGTGCCAGCAGCTCGCGGACAGGGGCAAACTATGGCTACACCTTC